This T cell receptor beta chain was identified in a study of T-cell reconstitution after alpha-beta-depleted transplantation in children. During its preparation, the TCRbeta library received unique molecular identifiers. TCRdb reprocessed the PCR reads via MiXCR and lists one record per CDR3 protein. The table lists about 540,000 distinct CDR3 sequences, approximately 16% of them singletons. The V and J ends lost 0 bases and 8 bases respectively, with 16 bases between them. CDR1 and CDR2 (germline): SNHLY, FYNNEI. CDR3 size: 15 residues. The source is a human donor who donated a stem cell graft to a child with acute lymphoblastic leukemia. The sample in question was PBMCs from the stem cell graft donor, obtained from the stem cell graft. The J gene is TRBJ1-2, the V gene TRBV2; perhaps TRBD1 as D (5 bases). The CDR3 DNA is TGTGCCAGCAGTGAAGCGCTTCGGGGGGATGGCGGCTACACCTTC. Amino acid sequence: CASSEALRGDGGYTF.